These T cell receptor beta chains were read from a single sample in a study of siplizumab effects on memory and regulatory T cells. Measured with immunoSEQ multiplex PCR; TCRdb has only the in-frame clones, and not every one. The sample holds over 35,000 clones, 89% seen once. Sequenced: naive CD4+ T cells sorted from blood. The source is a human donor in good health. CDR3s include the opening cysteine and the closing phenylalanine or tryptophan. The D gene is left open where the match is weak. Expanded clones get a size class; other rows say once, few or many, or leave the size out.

cdr3_nt: TGTGCCAGCAGTTTACAGGGTCCTGAAGCTTTCTTT; cdr3_aa: CASSLQGPEAFF; v_call: TRBV2; clone_size: .; j_call: TRBJ1-1; d_call: .
cdr3_nt: TGTGCCAGCAGCTACTCCGGGACCCTCTACGAGCAGTACTTC; cdr3_aa: CASSYSGTLYEQYF; v_call: TRBV7-9; clone_size: .; j_call: TRBJ2-7; d_call: .
cdr3_nt: TGTGCCAGCAGCTTCCGGACTAGCGGGAGTATGGCTGAGCAGTTCTTC; cdr3_aa: CASSFRTSGSMAEQFF; v_call: TRBV7-8; clone_size: .; j_call: TRBJ2-1; d_call: TRBD2
cdr3_nt: TGTGCCAGCAGCTCCGGACTAGCGGGGCGCCAAGAGACCCAGTACTTC; cdr3_aa: CASSSGLAGRQETQYF; v_call: TRBV7-9; clone_size: .; j_call: TRBJ2-5; d_call: TRBD2
cdr3_nt: TGTGCCAGCCGCCATTCCGGGAGTAGCACAGATACGCAGTATTTT; cdr3_aa: CASRHSGSSTDTQYF; v_call: TRBV2; clone_size: .; j_call: TRBJ2-3; d_call: .
cdr3_nt: TGTGCCAGCAGCTTAGCCCACACGGCTGGATACGAGCAGTACTTC; cdr3_aa: CASSLAHTAGYEQYF; v_call: TRBV7-2; clone_size: once; j_call: TRBJ2-7; d_call: .
cdr3_nt: TGTGCCAGCAGTGAAGGGGGACAGGGTTATTCACCCCTCCACTTT; cdr3_aa: CASSEGGQGYSPLHF; v_call: TRBV25-1; clone_size: few; j_call: TRBJ1-6; d_call: TRBD1
cdr3_nt: TGTGCCAGCAAGGTACGACAGCAAAATCAGCCCCAGCATTTT; cdr3_aa: CASKVRQQNQPQHF; v_call: TRBV6-1; clone_size: once; j_call: TRBJ1-5; d_call: .
cdr3_nt: TGTGCCAGTATCCCCGGACAGGGAATGTATCAGCCCCAGCATTTT; cdr3_aa: CASIPGQGMYQPQHF; v_call: TRBV19; clone_size: few; j_call: TRBJ1-5; d_call: TRBD1
cdr3_nt: TGTGCCAGCAGCCCCTTAGCGGGAGGAGTTAATGAGCAGTTCTTC; cdr3_aa: CASSPLAGGVNEQFF; v_call: TRBV6-1; clone_size: .; j_call: TRBJ2-1; d_call: TRBD2
cdr3_nt: TGTGCCAGCAGCAATGACTGGAACAATGAGCAGTTCTTC; cdr3_aa: CASSNDWNNEQFF; v_call: TRBV5-4; clone_size: .; j_call: TRBJ2-1; d_call: .
cdr3_nt: TGTGCCAGCAGTTACACGGGGAGCTCCTATAATTCACCCCTCCACTTT; cdr3_aa: CASSYTGSSYNSPLHF; v_call: TRBV6-6; clone_size: .; j_call: TRBJ1-6; d_call: .
cdr3_nt: TGCAGCGTTGTACCTGCTCAGACCCATGAGCAGTTCTTC; cdr3_aa: CSVVPAQTHEQFF; v_call: TRBV29-1; clone_size: .; j_call: TRBJ2-1; d_call: .
cdr3_nt: TGTGCCAGCAGCGTGGACAGGGGGGTTGGCTACACCTTC; cdr3_aa: CASSVDRGVGYTF; v_call: TRBV11-1; clone_size: .; j_call: TRBJ1-2; d_call: TRBD1
cdr3_nt: TGTGCCAGCAGCTTGAGGGACAACTACGAGCAGTACTTC; cdr3_aa: CASSLRDNYEQYF; v_call: TRBV6-5; clone_size: .; j_call: TRBJ2-7; d_call: .
cdr3_nt: TGTGCCAGCAGCAAAGAGCTCAGACCGAGCTCCTACGAGCAGTACTTC; cdr3_aa: CASSKELRPSSYEQYF; v_call: TRBV21-1; clone_size: .; j_call: TRBJ2-7; d_call: .
cdr3_nt: TGTGCCAGCTCACCTCGAACCCAAGAGACCCAGTACTTC; cdr3_aa: CASSPRTQETQYF; v_call: TRBV18; clone_size: .; j_call: TRBJ2-5; d_call: .
cdr3_nt: TGCGCCAGCAGCTTGGCGGGGAAACTAGCCAAAAACATTCAGTACTTC; cdr3_aa: CASSLAGKLAKNIQYF; v_call: TRBV5-1; clone_size: .; j_call: TRBJ2-4; d_call: .
cdr3_nt: TGTGCCAGCACGGACAGGGGATTTCAGACCCAGTACTTC; cdr3_aa: CASTDRGFQTQYF; v_call: TRBV2; clone_size: .; j_call: TRBJ2-5; d_call: TRBD1
cdr3_nt: TGTGCCAGCAGCTTCGTGGAACTGTACGGCTACACCTTC; cdr3_aa: CASSFVELYGYTF; v_call: TRBV7-9; clone_size: .; j_call: TRBJ1-2; d_call: .
cdr3_nt: TGCAGCGTTTCAGAAGCGGGAGACACCGGGGAGCTGTTTTTT; cdr3_aa: CSVSEAGDTGELFF; v_call: TRBV29-1; clone_size: .; j_call: TRBJ2-2; d_call: TRBD2
cdr3_nt: TGTGCCAGCAGCTTGGGGTCAGGGGGCTGGGGCTACACCTTC; cdr3_aa: CASSLGSGGWGYTF; v_call: TRBV5-5; clone_size: .; j_call: TRBJ1-2; d_call: TRBD1
cdr3_nt: TGTGCCAGCAGCCAAGAGCTCAGGGGCTCTGGAAACACCATATATTTT; cdr3_aa: CASSQELRGSGNTIYF; v_call: TRBV4-2; clone_size: few; j_call: TRBJ1-3; d_call: .
cdr3_nt: TGTGCCAGCACCCTTCGCGGGGGGGCCTACGAGCAGTACTTC; cdr3_aa: CASTLRGGAYEQYF; v_call: TRBV7-2; clone_size: .; j_call: TRBJ2-7; d_call: TRBD2
cdr3_nt: TGCGCCAGCAGCCCCACACAGGGCCCTTATGAAAAACTGTTTTTT; cdr3_aa: CASSPTQGPYEKLFF; v_call: TRBV5-1; clone_size: .; j_call: TRBJ1-4; d_call: .
cdr3_nt: TGTGCCAGCAGCTTAGAGGCCGGGCAGACGGTGGGGGCTTTCTTT; cdr3_aa: CASSLEAGQTVGAFF; v_call: TRBV7-9; clone_size: .; j_call: TRBJ1-1; d_call: .
cdr3_nt: TGTGCCAGCTCACAGGACAGGGTCAACGAGCAGTACTTC; cdr3_aa: CASSQDRVNEQYF; v_call: TRBV18; clone_size: .; j_call: TRBJ2-7; d_call: TRBD1
cdr3_nt: TGTGCTAGTGGTTTGGGACAGGGGCCTCACGAAAAACTGTTTTTT; cdr3_aa: CASGLGQGPHEKLFF; v_call: TRBV12-5; clone_size: .; j_call: TRBJ1-4; d_call: TRBD1
cdr3_nt: TGTGCCAGCAGCGCGAACGGGGGAATGGACTATGGCTACACCTTC; cdr3_aa: CASSANGGMDYGYTF; v_call: TRBV7-9; clone_size: .; j_call: TRBJ1-2; d_call: .
cdr3_nt: TGCGCCAGCAGCTTGGGAGGGACAGCGAAGAATTCACCCCTCCACTTT; cdr3_aa: CASSLGGTAKNSPLHF; v_call: TRBV5-1; clone_size: .; j_call: TRBJ1-6; d_call: TRBD1
cdr3_nt: TGTGCCAGCAGTGTAACGGGTTACGAGCAGTACTTC; cdr3_aa: CASSVTGYEQYF; v_call: TRBV6-1; clone_size: once; j_call: TRBJ2-7; d_call: .
cdr3_nt: TGTGCCAGCAGCCCTTGGGGCGGGGAGCTGTTTTTT; cdr3_aa: CASSPWGGELFF; v_call: TRBV7-9; clone_size: few; j_call: TRBJ2-2; d_call: .
cdr3_nt: TGCGCCAGCAGCTTGGTTGCCGGGGCCCGCATCGGGGTCGAAGCTTTCTTT; cdr3_aa: CASSLVAGARIGVEAFF; v_call: TRBV5-1; clone_size: .; j_call: TRBJ1-1; d_call: .
cdr3_nt: TGTGCTAGTGGAGCGGGAGGAGGGCCAGAGACCCAGTACTTC; cdr3_aa: CASGAGGGPETQYF; v_call: TRBV12-5; clone_size: .; j_call: TRBJ2-5; d_call: TRBD2
cdr3_nt: TGTGCCAGCAGCAAAGCCGGGACTAGCGGGCGAAACTCCTACAATGAGCAGTTCTTC; cdr3_aa: CASSKAGTSGRNSYNEQFF; v_call: TRBV21-1; clone_size: .; j_call: TRBJ2-1; d_call: .
cdr3_nt: TGTGCCAGCAGCCAAGAAGGGGGCCCCACTGAAGCTTTCTTT; cdr3_aa: CASSQEGGPTEAFF; v_call: TRBV14; clone_size: .; j_call: TRBJ1-1; d_call: TRBD1
cdr3_nt: TGTGCCAGCAGCCCCCTCAGTTGGGAGACCCAGTACTTC; cdr3_aa: CASSPLSWETQYF; v_call: TRBV7-6; clone_size: .; j_call: TRBJ2-5; d_call: .
cdr3_nt: TGTGCCAGCAGCTTACAGGCGACCTCCTACGAGCAGTACTTC; cdr3_aa: CASSLQATSYEQYF; v_call: TRBV5-4; clone_size: .; j_call: TRBJ2-7; d_call: .
cdr3_nt: TGTGCCAGCAGCCACCCACGGGGTTTCACCGGGGAGCTGTTTTTT; cdr3_aa: CASSHPRGFTGELFF; v_call: TRBV6-5; clone_size: .; j_call: TRBJ2-2; d_call: .
cdr3_nt: TGTGCCAGCACATTGTCATGGAAGCCCAATCAGCCCCAGCATTTT; cdr3_aa: CASTLSWKPNQPQHF; v_call: TRBV28; clone_size: once; j_call: TRBJ1-5; d_call: .
cdr3_nt: TGCGCCAGCAGCTTGGATGGGACCATAGGTGAAAAACTGTTTTTT; cdr3_aa: CASSLDGTIGEKLFF; v_call: TRBV5-1; clone_size: .; j_call: TRBJ1-4; d_call: .
cdr3_nt: TGTGCCAGCAGTTACCATACTAGCGGTTACGAGCAGTACTTC; cdr3_aa: CASSYHTSGYEQYF; v_call: TRBV6-6; clone_size: once; j_call: TRBJ2-7; d_call: TRBD2
cdr3_nt: TGTGCCATCAGTGACCGTCAATCAACTGGTTACTACGAGCAGTACTTC; cdr3_aa: CAISDRQSTGYYEQYF; v_call: TRBV10-3; clone_size: .; j_call: TRBJ2-7; d_call: .
cdr3_nt: TGTGCCAGTAGTTGGGGGGCGGGGCCCGGGGAGCTGTTTTTT; cdr3_aa: CASSWGAGPGELFF; v_call: TRBV19; clone_size: once; j_call: TRBJ2-2; d_call: .
cdr3_nt: TGTGCCATCAGTAGGGGACTAGACATCACAGATACGCAGTATTTT; cdr3_aa: CAISRGLDITDTQYF; v_call: TRBV10-3; clone_size: .; j_call: TRBJ2-3; d_call: TRBD2
cdr3_nt: TGTGCCAGCAGTTTACCCCCCTTAGTCGGACTAGCACGTTGCGGATTCTACGAGCAGTACTTC; cdr3_aa: CASSLPPLVGLARCGFYEQYF; v_call: TRBV27; clone_size: .; j_call: TRBJ2-7; d_call: TRBD2
cdr3_nt: TGCGCCAGCAGCTTGGGAAGGGGGGGCCCCTGGAATGAGCAGTTCTTC; cdr3_aa: CASSLGRGGPWNEQFF; v_call: TRBV5-1; clone_size: .; j_call: TRBJ2-1; d_call: .
cdr3_nt: TGTGCCAGCAGTTACTCTTCTCCGGGACAGGGCTACGAGCAGTACTTC; cdr3_aa: CASSYSSPGQGYEQYF; v_call: TRBV6-5; clone_size: .; j_call: TRBJ2-7; d_call: TRBD1
cdr3_nt: TGTGCCTGGAGTCGGGGGACTATCTACGAGCAGTACTTC; cdr3_aa: CAWSRGTIYEQYF; v_call: TRBV30; clone_size: .; j_call: TRBJ2-7; d_call: TRBD2
cdr3_nt: TGTGCCAGCAGCCCTACTAGCGGGGTATCCTACAATGAGCAGTTCTTC; cdr3_aa: CASSPTSGVSYNEQFF; v_call: TRBV5-4; clone_size: .; j_call: TRBJ2-1; d_call: TRBD2
cdr3_nt: TGTGCCAGCAGCTTTGATGGCTACGAGCAGTACTTC; cdr3_aa: CASSFDGYEQYF; v_call: TRBV5-8; clone_size: once; j_call: TRBJ2-7; d_call: .
cdr3_nt: TGCAGCGTTGAAGCCGTCTTGAACACTGAAGCTTTCTTT; cdr3_aa: CSVEAVLNTEAFF; v_call: TRBV29-1; clone_size: .; j_call: TRBJ1-1; d_call: .
cdr3_nt: TGTGCCAGCAGCTTAAGACTAGCGGGAGTCGGTGAGCAGTTCTTC; cdr3_aa: CASSLRLAGVGEQFF; v_call: TRBV7-3; clone_size: once; j_call: TRBJ2-1; d_call: TRBD2
cdr3_nt: TGTGCCAGCAGCTACGGGACCCTCCGCGAGCAGTACTTC; cdr3_aa: CASSYGTLREQYF; v_call: TRBV11-1; clone_size: .; j_call: TRBJ2-7; d_call: .
cdr3_nt: TGTGCCAGCAGTACCCAGGGCTGGAATGAGCAGTTCTTC; cdr3_aa: CASSTQGWNEQFF; v_call: TRBV6-4; clone_size: .; j_call: TRBJ2-1; d_call: .
cdr3_nt: TGTGCCAGCAGCCAATCGACTGGCTACTCCTACGAGCAGTACTTC; cdr3_aa: CASSQSTGYSYEQYF; v_call: TRBV14; clone_size: .; j_call: TRBJ2-7; d_call: .
cdr3_nt: TGTGCCAGCAGCTTGGCGAAGGGAGGAGTTCAGCCCCAGCATTTT; cdr3_aa: CASSLAKGGVQPQHF; v_call: TRBV5-8; clone_size: .; j_call: TRBJ1-5; d_call: .
cdr3_nt: TGTGCCAGCAGCTTAGGGGTAGCGGGGGGCTGGGAGCAGTTCTTC; cdr3_aa: CASSLGVAGGWEQFF; v_call: TRBV11-2; clone_size: .; j_call: TRBJ2-1; d_call: TRBD2
cdr3_nt: TGCGCCAGCAGCGGGCTCGCGGCAAGTACAGATGAGCAGTTCTTC; cdr3_aa: CASSGLAASTDEQFF; v_call: TRBV5-1; clone_size: .; j_call: TRBJ2-1; d_call: .
cdr3_nt: TGTGCCAGCAGCGTATGGGGAGGCAATCAGCCCCAGCATTTT; cdr3_aa: CASSVWGGNQPQHF; v_call: TRBV9; clone_size: once; j_call: TRBJ1-5; d_call: .